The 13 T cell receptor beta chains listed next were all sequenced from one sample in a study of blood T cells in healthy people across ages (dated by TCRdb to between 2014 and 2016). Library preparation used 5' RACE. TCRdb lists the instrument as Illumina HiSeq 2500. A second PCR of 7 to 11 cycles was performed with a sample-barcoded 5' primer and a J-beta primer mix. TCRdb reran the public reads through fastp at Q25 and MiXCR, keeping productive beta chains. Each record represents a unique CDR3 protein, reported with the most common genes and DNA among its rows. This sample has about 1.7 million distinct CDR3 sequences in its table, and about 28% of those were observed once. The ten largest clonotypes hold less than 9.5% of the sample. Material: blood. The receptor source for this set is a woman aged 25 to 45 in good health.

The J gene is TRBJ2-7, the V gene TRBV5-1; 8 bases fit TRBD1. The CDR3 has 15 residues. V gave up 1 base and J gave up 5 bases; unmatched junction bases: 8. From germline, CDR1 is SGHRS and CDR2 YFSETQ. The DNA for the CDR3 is TGCGCCAGCAGCTTGACCGGTCCGACAGGGGACGAGCAGTACTTC. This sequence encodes CASSLTGPTGDEQYF.

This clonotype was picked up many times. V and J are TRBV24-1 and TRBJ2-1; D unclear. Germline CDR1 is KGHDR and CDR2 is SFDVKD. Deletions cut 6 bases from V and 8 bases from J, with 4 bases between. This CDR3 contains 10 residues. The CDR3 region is CATSPHEQFF. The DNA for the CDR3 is TGTGCCACCAGTCCCCATGAGCAGTTCTTC.

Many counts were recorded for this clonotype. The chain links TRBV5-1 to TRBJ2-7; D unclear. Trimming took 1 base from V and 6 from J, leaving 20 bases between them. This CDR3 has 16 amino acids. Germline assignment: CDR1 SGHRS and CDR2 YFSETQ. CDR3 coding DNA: TGCGCCAGCAGCTTGTTTCCCGAGAGGTTTGATTCCGAGCAGTACTTC. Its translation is CASSLFPERFDSEQYF.

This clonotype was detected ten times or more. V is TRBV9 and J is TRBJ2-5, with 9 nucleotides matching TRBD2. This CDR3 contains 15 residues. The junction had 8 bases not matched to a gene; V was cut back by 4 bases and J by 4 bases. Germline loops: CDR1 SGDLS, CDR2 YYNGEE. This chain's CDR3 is CASSYSGGKRETQYF. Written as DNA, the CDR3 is TGTGCCAGCAGCTACAGCGGGGGGAAGAGAGAGACCCAGTACTTC.

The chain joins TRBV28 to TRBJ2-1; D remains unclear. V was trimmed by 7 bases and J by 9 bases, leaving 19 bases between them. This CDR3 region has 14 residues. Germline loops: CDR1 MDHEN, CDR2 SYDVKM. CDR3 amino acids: CASTLDEFSGEQFF. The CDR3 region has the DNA TGTGCCAGCACTCTCGACGAGTTCTCTGGTGAGCAGTTCTTC.

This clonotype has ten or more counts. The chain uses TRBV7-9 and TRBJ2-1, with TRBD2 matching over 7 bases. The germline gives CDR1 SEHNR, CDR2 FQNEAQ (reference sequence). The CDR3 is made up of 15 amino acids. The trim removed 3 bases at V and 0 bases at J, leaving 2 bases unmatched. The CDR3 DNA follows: TGTGCCAGCAGCTTGGGGACTATCTCCTACAATGAGCAGTTCTTC. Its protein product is CASSLGTISYNEQFF.

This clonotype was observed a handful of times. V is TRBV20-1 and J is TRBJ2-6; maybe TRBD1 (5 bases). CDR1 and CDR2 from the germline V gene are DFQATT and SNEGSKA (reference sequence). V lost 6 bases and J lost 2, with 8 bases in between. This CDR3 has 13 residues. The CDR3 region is CSAQGTGANVLTF. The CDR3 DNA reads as TGCAGTGCCCAGGGTACTGGGGCCAACGTCCTGACTTTC.

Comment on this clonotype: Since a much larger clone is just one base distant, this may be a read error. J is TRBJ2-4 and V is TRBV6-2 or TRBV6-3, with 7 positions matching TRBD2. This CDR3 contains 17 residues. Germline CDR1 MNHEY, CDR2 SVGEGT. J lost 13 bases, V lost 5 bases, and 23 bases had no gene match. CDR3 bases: TGTGCCAGCAGTCCGACCCTATTTAGCGGGTTCGGGTATGAGCAGTACTTC. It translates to CASSPTLFSGFGYEQYF.

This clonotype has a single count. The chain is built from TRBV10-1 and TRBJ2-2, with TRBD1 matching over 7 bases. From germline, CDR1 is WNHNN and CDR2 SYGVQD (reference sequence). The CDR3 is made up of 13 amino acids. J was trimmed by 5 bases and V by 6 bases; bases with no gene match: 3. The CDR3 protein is CASRAGGTGELFF. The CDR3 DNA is TGCGCCAGCAGGGCAGGGGGAACCGGGGAGCTGTTTTTT.

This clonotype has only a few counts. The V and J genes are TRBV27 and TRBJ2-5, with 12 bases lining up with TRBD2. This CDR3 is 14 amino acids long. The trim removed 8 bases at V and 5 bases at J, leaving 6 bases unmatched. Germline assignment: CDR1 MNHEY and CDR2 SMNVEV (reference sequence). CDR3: CASGLAGSWETQYF. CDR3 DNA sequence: TGTGCCAGCGGACTAGCGGGAAGCTGGGAGACCCAGTACTTC.

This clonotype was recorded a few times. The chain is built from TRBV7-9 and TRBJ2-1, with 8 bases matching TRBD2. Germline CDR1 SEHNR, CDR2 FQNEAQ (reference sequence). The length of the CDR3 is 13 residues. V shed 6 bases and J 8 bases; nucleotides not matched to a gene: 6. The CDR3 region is CASRFGGDDEQFF. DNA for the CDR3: TGTGCCAGCAGGTTCGGGGGGGACGATGAGCAGTTCTTC.

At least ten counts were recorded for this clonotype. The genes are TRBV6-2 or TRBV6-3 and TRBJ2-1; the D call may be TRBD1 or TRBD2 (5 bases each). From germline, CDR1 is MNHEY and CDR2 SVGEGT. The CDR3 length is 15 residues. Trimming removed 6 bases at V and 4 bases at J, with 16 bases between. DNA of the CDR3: TGTGCCAGCAGGGACCCGGGACGGGTTTACAATGAGCAGTTCTTC. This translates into CASRDPGRVYNEQFF.

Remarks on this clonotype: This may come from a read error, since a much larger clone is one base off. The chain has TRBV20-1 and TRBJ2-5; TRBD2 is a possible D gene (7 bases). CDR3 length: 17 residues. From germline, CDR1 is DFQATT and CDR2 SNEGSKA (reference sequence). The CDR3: CSTRPPRGLAVKETQYF. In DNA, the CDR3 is TGCAGTACTAGACCGCCCAGGGGTCTAGCGGTAAAAGAGACCCAGTACTTC.